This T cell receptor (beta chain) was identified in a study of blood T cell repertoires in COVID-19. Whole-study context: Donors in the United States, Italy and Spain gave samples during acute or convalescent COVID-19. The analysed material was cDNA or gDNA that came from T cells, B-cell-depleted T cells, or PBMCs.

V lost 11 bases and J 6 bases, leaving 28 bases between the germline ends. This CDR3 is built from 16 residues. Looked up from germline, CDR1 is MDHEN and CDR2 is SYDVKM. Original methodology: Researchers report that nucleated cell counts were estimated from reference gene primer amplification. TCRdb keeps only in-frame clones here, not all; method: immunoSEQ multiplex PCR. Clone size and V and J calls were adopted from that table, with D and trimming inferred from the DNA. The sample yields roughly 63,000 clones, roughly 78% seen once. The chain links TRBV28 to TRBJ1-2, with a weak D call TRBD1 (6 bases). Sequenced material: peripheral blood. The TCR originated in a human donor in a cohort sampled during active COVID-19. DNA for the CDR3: TGTGCCGGTTCCCTTAGGCGTAGCCGGGGGGCCGATGGCTACACCTTC. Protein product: CAGSLRRSRGADGYTF.